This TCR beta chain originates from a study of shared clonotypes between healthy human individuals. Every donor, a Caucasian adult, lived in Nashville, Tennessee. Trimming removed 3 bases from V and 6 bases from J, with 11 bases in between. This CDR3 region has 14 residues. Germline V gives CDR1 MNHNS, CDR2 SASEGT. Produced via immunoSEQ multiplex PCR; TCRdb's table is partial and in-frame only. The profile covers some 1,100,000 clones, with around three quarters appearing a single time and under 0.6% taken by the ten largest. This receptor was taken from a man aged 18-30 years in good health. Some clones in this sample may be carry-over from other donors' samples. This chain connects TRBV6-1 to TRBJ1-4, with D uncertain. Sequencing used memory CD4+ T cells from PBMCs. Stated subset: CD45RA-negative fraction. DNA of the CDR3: TGTGCCAGCAGTGAGAGACCTCGAGATGAAAAACTGTTTTTT. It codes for CASSERPRDEKLFF.